The clone carrying this TCR beta chain was detected ten times or more. Its antigen is as yet unknown. Quantitative barcoded 5'-RACE was used to prepare TCR beta libraries. TCRdb fed the 5' RACE reads into MiXCR, producing one record per CDR3 protein. This table holds just under 550,000 distinct CDR3 sequences, roughly 13% found once. The sample belongs to a study of CD8 T cells in ankylosing spondylitis. Broader study findings: Seemingly distinctive of ankylosing spondylitis blood was a TCR beta motif formed by eight highly homologous variants. Earlier literature documents some of the motif variants in reactive arthritis synovial fluid and blood.

This clonotype was obtained from a male donor with ankylosing spondylitis. The sample consisted of blood, either unsorted or a sorted T cell fraction (not recorded which).

CDR3 loop: CASSLDVTGELFF. CDR3 nucleotide sequence: TGCGCCAGCAGCTTGGACGTCACCGGGGAGCTGTTTTTT. The rearrangement uses TRBV5-1 and TRBJ2-2, with no clear D. Per the germline V gene, CDR1 is SGHRS and CDR2 is YFSETQ. This CDR3 contains 13 residues. V was trimmed by 0 bases and J by 4 bases, leaving 4 bases between them.